The clone carrying this T cell receptor (beta chain) was detected many times. The data originate from a study of molecular identifiers for immune sequencing clone quantification. MiXCR was run by TCRdb on the PCR reads, yielding one entry per CDR3 protein. This sample has fewer than 25,000 distinct CDR3 sequences, with about a fifth found just once. This CDR3 has 15 residues. Germline assignment: CDR1 SEHNR and CDR2 FQNEAQ (reference sequence). V was clipped by 1 base and J by 0 bases, with 7 bases between them. Sample: naive CD8+ T cells from blood, with Jurkat cell RNA spiked in. Subset of the sample: FACS-sorted CD8+CD4-CCR7+CD45RA+ naive T cells. The sequence derives from a human donor in good health. Some libraries in this study had Jurkat cell RNA spiked in. The chain links TRBV7-9 to TRBJ2-1; unclear D gene. This CDR3 is CASSLVVFSYNEQFF. DNA for the CDR3: TGTGCCAGCAGCTTAGTCGTGTTCTCCTACAATGAGCAGTTCTTC.